This TCR beta chain is drawn from a study of shared clonotypes between healthy human individuals. The germline V and J ends were trimmed by 0 bases and 7 bases, with 15 bases remaining between them. This CDR3 region has 16 residues. The germline V gene encodes CDR1 LGHNA and CDR2 YNFKEQ. In the CD4+ fraction, cells were divided into CD45RA+ naive and CD45RA-negative memory subsets. Study results and caveats: Relative to their counterparts shared across all four donors, non-shared clonotypes exhibited diminished generation probabilities.

In the case of this clone: What it binds is unknown.

Some clones are missing from TCRdb's copy, which holds only in-frame ones; the method was immunoSEQ multiplex PCR. The profile shows 2 million to 2.5 million clones, almost 96% of them singletons. The origin of this receptor is a man in his late teens or twenties in good health. The rearrangement uses TRBV4-2 and TRBJ2-2; D may be TRBD1 or TRBD2 (5 bases each). The sequenced sample was naive CD4+ T cells sorted from blood. Described subset: CD45RA+ positively selected. CDR3 DNA: TGTGCCAGCAGCCAAGATCCCGGGACGTGGGGCGGGGAGCTGTTTTTT. Protein: CASSQDPGTWGGELFF.